The rows below give T cell receptor beta chains drawn from one sample of a study of blood T cell repertoires in COVID-19. The table came from immunoSEQ multiplex PCR; TCRdb's copy has only in-frame clones and leaves some out. The sample consists of 490,000 or so clones, around nine tenths of them appearing once. Sequencing was performed on PBMCs or T cells enriched from blood (not recorded which). The origin of the receptors is a woman in her forties who had recovered from COVID-19. Each CDR3 is given with its conserved first and last residue. Each record gives: J gene, clone size, V gene, D gene, CDR3 DNA, CDR3 protein. A D gene is named only where the DNA matches it firmly. Clone size is shown for a subset of rows, as once, few, many or a class of expanded clone.

TRBJ2-1	.	TRBV2	TRBD1	TGTGCCAGCAGTGAAGACAGGGGGCTTTACAATGAGCAGTTCTTC	CASSEDRGLYNEQFF
TRBJ1-1	.	TRBV19	TRBD1	TGTGCCAGTTCGGACAGGGTGAACACTGAAGCTTTCTTT	CASSDRVNTEAFF
TRBJ2-1	.	TRBV29-1	TRBD2	TGCAGCGTTCCCATTCCGACTAGCGGATACAATGAGCAGTTCTTC	CSVPIPTSGYNEQFF
TRBJ1-1	.	TRBV7-9	.	TGTGCCAGCAGCTTAGCGACTGGCCTTGAAGCTTTCTTT	CASSLATGLEAFF
TRBJ2-7	.	TRBV20-1	TRBD2	TGCAGTGCTAATGAGAGATTAGCGGGACCCGGCACCTACGAGCAGTACTTC	CSANERLAGPGTYEQYF
TRBJ2-7	.	TRBV4-3	TRBD2	TGCGCCAGCAGCCAAGATCTCGTAGCGGGAGCTTACGAGCAGTACTTC	CASSQDLVAGAYEQYF
TRBJ2-3	.	TRBV7-2	.	TGTGCCAGCAGCTTAGCGCTGGGTAGCGGCACGCAGTATTTT	CASSLALGSGTQYF
TRBJ1-2	few	TRBV27	.	TGTGCCAGCAGTTTATCGGCAGGGGCCTCTAACTATGGCTACACCTTC	CASSLSAGASNYGYTF
TRBJ2-3	.	TRBV11-3	TRBD2	TGTGCCAGCAGCTTAGTAGCGGGAGGAAGGAATACGCAGTATTTT	CASSLVAGGRNTQYF
TRBJ2-5	.	TRBV5-4	TRBD1	TGTGCCAGCACCAGACAGGGGGCCGTCAGAGAGACCCAGTACTTC	CASTRQGAVRETQYF
TRBJ2-1	.	TRBV5-6	TRBD2	TGTGCCAGCAGCTACCGGACTAGCGGGAGGGCCGATGAGCAGTTCTTC	CASSYRTSGRADEQFF
TRBJ1-2	.	TRBV4-2	TRBD1	TGTGCCAGCAGCCAAGGACAGGGGGCTTCCGAGGGCTACACCTTC	CASSQGQGASEGYTF
TRBJ2-1	.	TRBV5-1	.	TGCGCCAGCAGCTTGCGTCGGAATGGACTTGTGGGCGATGAGCAGTTCTTC	CASSLRRNGLVGDEQFF
TRBJ2-7	.	TRBV18	TRBD1	TGTGCCAGCTCACAGGGACAGGACTTCTACGAGCAGTACTTC	CASSQGQDFYEQYF
TRBJ1-1	.	TRBV7-9	TRBD1	TGTGCCAGCAGCCCAGCGAGGGACAGGCAGGCCAACACTGAAGCTTTCTTT	CASSPARDRQANTEAFF
TRBJ1-1	few	TRBV20-1	.	TGCAGTGCTAGTCTAGAAGTGGCCACTGAAGCTTTCTTT	CSASLEVATEAFF
TRBJ1-2	.	TRBV12-5	.	TGTGCTAGTTCAGGGTCGAACTATGGCTACACCTTC	CASSGSNYGYTF
TRBJ2-1	.	TRBV5-1	.	TGCGCCAGCAGCTTGGCCACTATTCAGCCAGGGAATGAGCAGTTCTTC	CASSLATIQPGNEQFF
TRBJ1-1	.	TRBV11-2	TRBD1	TGTGCCAGCAGCTCCAACCAAGCGACAGGGAGCACTGAAGCTTTCTTT	CASSSNQATGSTEAFF
TRBJ2-1	once	TRBV7-9	TRBD2	TGTGCCAGCAGCTTGACTTATGGAGGGACTAGCGGACCCAATGAGCAGTTCTTC	CASSLTYGGTSGPNEQFF
TRBJ2-2	.	TRBV7-9	.	TGTGCCAGCAGCTTAGACGGGAGAGGAAACACCGGGGAGCTGTTTTTT	CASSLDGRGNTGELFF
TRBJ2-3	.	TRBV7-2	.	TGTGCCAGCAGCTTAATGAGCCCGGATACGCAGTATTTT	CASSLMSPDTQYF
TRBJ2-2	once	TRBV4-3	.	TGCGCCAGCAGCCAAGATAGGAGTCTAGGGCTGTTTTTT	CASSQDRSLGLFF
TRBJ1-5	.	TRBV27	.	TGTGCCAGCAGTTTATCGACCGGGGGACAGCCCCAGCATTTT	CASSLSTGGQPQHF
TRBJ2-1	.	TRBV4-3	TRBD2	TGCGCCAGCAGCCAACCAGGGGTTTCGACTAGCGGGAGGGCTGGTAATGAGCAGTTCTTC	CASSQPGVSTSGRAGNEQFF
TRBJ1-2	.	TRBV7-8	TRBD1	TGTGCCAGCAGCACTAGGGCTACAGGGGCGGATGGCTACACCTTC	CASSTRATGADGYTF
TRBJ1-2	.	TRBV7-8	.	TGTGCCAGCAGCTTATCGGCAGAGGGAAGTGGCTACACCTTC	CASSLSAEGSGYTF
TRBJ2-3	.	TRBV18	TRBD2	TGTGCCAGCTCACCCCCCGCTAGCGGGAGGGTCATAGATACGCAGTATTTT	CASSPPASGRVIDTQYF
TRBJ2-7	.	TRBV7-8	TRBD2	TGTGCCAGCAGCTTAGAGCGACTAGCGCTAACCTACGAGCAGTACTTC	CASSLERLALTYEQYF
TRBJ2-1	few	TRBV6-6	.	TGTGCCAGCAGTCCCGGGTATGAGCAGTTCTTC	CASSPGYEQFF
TRBJ1-2	.	TRBV14	.	TGTGCCAGCAGCCCCATCACAGAACTCTATGGCTACACCTTC	CASSPITELYGYTF
TRBJ2-7	.	TRBV5-6	TRBD2	TGTGCCAGCAGCTTTAGCGGGAGGGCCTCTGAGCAGTACTTC	CASSFSGRASEQYF
TRBJ2-2	.	TRBV18	.	TGTGCCAGCTCATTTTTAGCGTCGAACACCGGGGAGCTGTTTTTT	CASSFLASNTGELFF
TRBJ1-2	.	TRBV2	.	TGTGCCAGCAGTGGAAACAGGGACTATGGCTACACCTTC	CASSGNRDYGYTF
TRBJ2-7	.	TRBV5-1	.	TGCGCCAGCAGCTTGGGGACTATTAGCTCCTACGAGCAGTACTTC	CASSLGTISSYEQYF
TRBJ1-6	.	TRBV27	.	TGTGCCAGCAGAGGGGGGGCGAACTCACCCCTCCACTTT	CASRGGANSPLHF
TRBJ1-1	.	TRBV6-5	.	TGTGCCAGCAGTTACTTAACGGGTGAAGCTTTCTTT	CASSYLTGEAFF
TRBJ2-7	.	TRBV18	.	TGTGCCAGCTCACCAGGGCAGAACTACGAGCAGTACTTC	CASSPGQNYEQYF
TRBJ2-4	.	TRBV7-2	.	TGTGCCAGCAGCTTAGCGTTTCTAAGTAACAGCAAAAACATTCAGTACTTC	CASSLAFLSNSKNIQYF
TRBJ2-1	.	TRBV9	.	TGTGCCAGCAGCGTAGGAGGAAACAATGAGCAGTTCTTC	CASSVGGNNEQFF
TRBJ1-4	.	TRBV19	TRBD1	TGTGCCAGTAGTATAGGGGACAGCTTTAATGAAAAACTGTTTTTT	CASSIGDSFNEKLFF
TRBJ2-2	.	TRBV24-1	TRBD2	TGTGCCACCAGTGAGAGCGGGAGGGCGGCGGAGCTGTTTTTT	CATSESGRAAELFF
TRBJ2-2	.	TRBV5-1	.	TGCGCCAGCAGCTCGGAGCGGACGAACACCGGGGAGCTGTTTTTT	CASSSERTNTGELFF
TRBJ2-5	once	TRBV5-5	TRBD1	TGTGCCAGCAGCTTGGGCGCCGGGACAGGGTCCCAAGAGACCCAGTACTTC	CASSLGAGTGSQETQYF
TRBJ2-7	.	TRBV19	TRBD2	TGTGCCAGCCCCGGGACTAGCGGGAGAAAGAGGTCGAGCTACGAGCAGTACTTC	CASPGTSGRKRSSYEQYF
TRBJ1-1	.	TRBV4-3	.	TGCGCCAGCAGCCAAGAATTCCACCGCGAGGTCGAAGCTTTCTTT	CASSQEFHREVEAFF
TRBJ2-1	.	TRBV14	TRBD2	TGTGCCAGCAGCCAAGGGGGAGGGGAGGTTGACTTAGTCCGAAGCTCCTACAATGAGCAGTTCTTC	CASSQGGGEVDLVRSSYNEQFF
TRBJ2-3	.	TRBV10-1	.	TGCGCCAGCAGTGACCTACTAGGGGGTACAGATACGCAGTATTTT	CASSDLLGGTDTQYF
TRBJ2-3	.	TRBV24-1	.	TGTGCCACCAGTGATTCGGGGGAGGCCCATTTTACGCAGTATTTT	CATSDSGEAHFTQYF
TRBJ2-6	.	TRBV27	.	TGTGCCAGCAGTTATCGGGACATTGGGGCCAACGTCCTGACTTTC	CASSYRDIGANVLTF
TRBJ2-5	.	TRBV18	TRBD1	TGTGCCAGCTCACCTAGGACAGGCCGGGGAGAGACCCAGTACTTC	CASSPRTGRGETQYF
TRBJ1-5	.	TRBV15	.	TGTGCCACCAGTCTCGGTATTGGCGGAGTTAGCAATCAGCCCCAGCATTTT	CATSLGIGGVSNQPQHF
TRBJ1-1	.	TRBV12-3/TRBV12-4	.	TGTGCCAGCGCGATGGGGCCGGGCACTGAAGCTTTCTTT	CASAMGPGTEAFF
TRBJ1-2	.	TRBV6-4	.	TGTGCCAGCAGTTACAAGGCCGGGGGCTATGGCTACACCTTC	CASSYKAGGYGYTF
TRBJ1-5	.	TRBV20-1	.	TGCAGTGCTACATTACAGGGTTCCCAGCATTTT	CSATLQGSQHF